This T cell receptor beta chain was recovered during a study of T cells in Graves' hyperthyroidism and ophthalmopathy. Amplification of TCR beta CDR3 regions used RNA as the template. The TCR CDR3 was amplified in a first-round RT-PCR using the HTBI primer set. TCRdb redid the calling of the multiplex PCR reads with MiXCR, one entry per CDR3 protein. The table has some 600,000 distinct CDR3 sequences, about 14% seen once. This clonotype was observed at least ten times. The authors obtained PBMCs from roughly 10 ml of fresh peripheral blood. The CDR3 sequence is 12 residues long. Trimming left V 5 bases short and J 0 bases short, with 4 bases between. Germline CDR1 and CDR2: MDHEN and SYDVKM.

The rearrangement links TRBV28 to TRBJ1-2; D unresolved. The TCR was taken from a woman in her 30s with Graves' hyperthyroidism that later progressed to Graves' ophthalmopathy. Sequences were obtained from blood. The CDR3 DNA sequence: TGTGCCAGCAGTCACGCTAACTATGGCTACACCTTC. Its translation: CASSHANYGYTF.